This T cell receptor beta chain derives from a study of Graves' ophthalmopathy and Graves' hyperthyroidism. General study results and limits: Blood contained most expanded thyroid clonotypes exceeding 0.001 frequency.

Details on this clonotype: Antigen specificity is unknown.

Amplification targeted the TCR beta CDR3 regions, with RNA transcripts as the source material. Scientists carried out first-round RT-PCR using HTBI primers and then a second-round multiplex PCR. TCRdb recomputed calls from the multiplex PCR reads with MiXCR, one row per CDR3 protein. The table shows 200,000 to 250,000 distinct CDR3 sequences, with 20% to 25% occurring only once. The ends lost 8 bases at V and 4 bases at J; junction bases unmatched: 7. The CDR3 covers 15 residues. Germline V gene data show CDR1 as MNHNS and CDR2 as SASEGT. The material sequenced was peripheral blood. V is TRBV6-1 and J is TRBJ2-2, with 10 bases aligning to TRBD1. This TCR was recovered from a woman between 45 and 60 years old with Graves' ophthalmopathy. CDR3 coding DNA: TGTGCCAGCCAGGAGGGACAGGGGACCACCGGGGAGCTGTTTTTT. Protein sequence: CASQEGQGTTGELFF.